The 18 T cell receptor beta chains in this list originate from one sample, sequenced in a study of glioma-infiltrating T cells. TCR alpha and beta CDR3 regions were amplified from RNA using iRepertoire nested multiplex PCR. From the multiplex PCR reads, TCRdb called clonotypes with MiXCR, one entry per CDR3 protein. The table includes some 99,000 distinct CDR3 sequences, 25% to 30% detected once. Sequencing was carried out using glioma tissue, nonneoplastic brain tissue, or PBMCs (not recorded which). All receptors derive from a human donor with low-grade glioma or glioblastoma, undergoing nonglioma brain surgery, or in good health (not recorded which).

This rearrangement joins TRBV12-3 or TRBV12-4 to TRBJ1-5; D is perhaps TRBD1 (5 bases). The germline V and J ends were trimmed by 3 bases and 1 base, with 10 bases remaining between them. The CDR3 totals 15 residues. The CDR3 DNA sequence: TGTGCCAGCAGTTTTAGGACAAACAGCAATCAGCCCCAGCATTTT. Its translation is CASSFRTNSNQPQHF.

This clonotype has at least ten counts. The J gene is TRBJ2-5, the V gene TRBV7-3; no definite D call. V shed 3 bases and J shed 4 bases, with 9 bases lying between them. CDR1 and CDR2 (germline): SGHTA, FQGTGA. The CDR3 loop spans 13 amino acids. Written as DNA, the CDR3 is TGTGCCAGCAGCTTCAACCCCGGAGAGACCCAGTACTTC. Encoded protein: CASSFNPGETQYF.

This clonotype was seen only a few times. V and J are TRBV5-1 and TRBJ2-3; 8 bases line up with TRBD1. V trimming: 4 bases; J trimming: 4 bases; junction bases outside the gene matches: 8. The CDR3 loop spans 15 amino acids. The germline V gene has CDR1 SGHRS and CDR2 YFSETQ. The CDR3 DNA reads as TGCGCCAGCAGCCCTGGACAGGGCACCCCAGATACGCAGTATTTT. The encoded protein is CASSPGQGTPDTQYF.

As for this clonotype: A junction end diverges from the germline sequence, so it may reflect a read error. The chain joins TRBV6-4 to TRBJ2-7; 8 bases agree with TRBD1. The CDR3 totals 14 residues. CDR1 and CDR2 (germline): MRHNA, SNTAGT. CDR3 sequence (DNA): TGTGCCAGCCTCAAAGGGACAGGTGCCTACGAGCAGCACTTC. It codes for CASLKGTGAYEQHF.

Regarding this clonotype: At one of its ends the junction is not consistent with the germline gene, which may arise from a read error. The rearrangement links TRBV28 to TRBJ2-5; 11 bases match TRBD1. The CDR3 length is 15 residues. Germline CDR1 is MDHEN and CDR2 is SYDVKM. This chain's CDR3 is CASSCGTGGQETKYF. DNA of the CDR3: TGTGCCAGCAGTTGTGGGACAGGGGGTCAAGAGACCAAGTACTTC.

This clonotype has ten or more counts. The chain joins TRBV28 to TRBJ2-5; D might be TRBD1 or TRBD2, each matching 5 bases. Trimming removed 5 bases from V and 3 bases from J, with 19 bases in between. Germline CDR1 is MDHEN and CDR2 is SYDVKM. CDR3 length: 16 amino acids. The CDR3 region has the DNA TGTGCCAGCAGTCCCAGCCCCGGGGCCAATAAAGAGACCCAGTACTTC. Amino acids: CASSPSPGANKETQYF.

The CDR3 sequence is CASSFRGQTEAFF. CDR3 in DNA: TGTGCCAGCAGCTTCAGGGGGCAGACTGAAGCTTTCTTT. The rearrangement joins TRBV11-3 to TRBJ1-1; 8 bases match TRBD1. The length of the CDR3 is 13 residues. Looked up from germline, CDR1 is SGHNT and CDR2 is YENEEA. V trimming: 3 bases; J trimming: 5 bases; junction bases outside the gene matches: 2.

Points on this clonotype: Relative to the germline gene, one junction end is altered; a read error may explain this. The V gene is TRBV6-5, the J gene TRBJ2-1; 9 bases are a match to TRBD2. The germline CDR1 and CDR2 sequences are MNHEY and SVGAGI. This CDR3 has 14 amino acids. Here the CDR3 DNA reads TGTGCCAGCAGTTCTAGCGGGATTAACAATGAGGAGTTCTTC. Residues: CASSSSGINNEEFF.

This clonotype was detected many times. One end of the junction does not line up with germline, which may come from a read error. This chain links TRBV30 with TRBJ1-5; TRBD1 matches 9 bases. CDR3 length: 14 residues. From germline, CDR1 is GTSNPN and CDR2 SVGIG (reference sequence). CDR3 in DNA: TGTGCCTGGGGGGGACAGGGAGGCAACCAGCCCCAGCATTTT. Its protein is CAWGGQGGNQPQHF.

This clonotype has a count of ten or more. V and J are TRBV28 and TRBJ2-1; 10 bases agree with TRBD1. This CDR3 region has 18 residues. After removal of 4 bases from V and 0 bases from J, the junction contained 9 bases not matched to a gene. Germline V gene lookup returns CDR1 MDHEN and CDR2 SYDVKM. In nucleotides, the CDR3 is TGTGCCAGCAGTTACTGGGACAGGGGAGGCAGCTCCTACAATGAGCAGTTCTTC. Its protein product is CASSYWDRGGSSYNEQFF.

This clonotype was seen many times. V is TRBV12-3 or TRBV12-4 and J is TRBJ1-5; TRBD1 agrees at 7 bases. There are 14 residues in the CDR3. With V trimmed by 7 bases and J by 5 bases, 8 bases remained unmatched. CDR3 nucleotides: TGTGCCAGCACCAAAACAGGGGTAGATCAGCCCCAGCATTTT. This codes for CASTKTGVDQPQHF.

The genes are TRBV27 and TRBJ2-7; TRBD2 agrees at 9 bases. Germline CDR1 and CDR2: MNHEY and SMNVEV (reference sequence). V trimming: 5 bases; J trimming: 0 bases; junction bases outside the gene matches: 5. This CDR3 region has 15 residues. For the CDR3, the DNA is TGTGCCAGCAGTCGCCGGACTAGCGACTCCTACGAGCAGTACTTC. Translation gives CASSRRTSDSYEQYF.

Regarding this clonotype: The final CDR3 position lacks the conserved phenylalanine or tryptophan, pointing to a likely read error. The rearrangement links TRBV6-1 to TRBJ1-5; no definite D call. Trimming took off 6 bases at V and 7 bases at J, with 10 bases between the two ends. The CDR3 length is 12 residues. Germline assignment: CDR1 MNHNS and CDR2 SASEGT. The CDR3 is CASSLQDQPQHT. In nucleotides, the CDR3 is TGTGCCAGCAGCCTCCAGGACCAGCCCCAGCATACT.

This clonotype was seen repeatedly, ten times or more. This chain links TRBV4-1 with TRBJ2-7, with a weak D call TRBD1 (5 bases). Germline V gene data show CDR1 as MGHRA and CDR2 as YSYEKL. The CDR3 totals 15 residues. V was cut by 0 bases and J by 2 bases, with 11 bases left in between. This chain's CDR3 is CASSQESGAPYEQYF. In DNA form, the CDR3 reads TGCGCCAGCAGCCAAGAAAGTGGGGCCCCCTACGAGCAGTACTTC.

The chain carries TRBV10-2 and TRBJ2-1; 10 bases match TRBD2. The CDR3 length is 14 residues. V was clipped by 9 bases and J by 6 bases; unmatched bases: 8. CDR1 is WSHSY, CDR2 SAAADI, per germline. The chain's CDR3 is CASYSGGTLNEQFF. The CDR3 region has the DNA TGCGCCAGTTATAGCGGGGGGACCCTCAATGAGCAGTTCTTC.

This clonotype was seen more than once but under ten times. The chain carries TRBV5-1 and TRBJ2-5, with D unresolved. Between the trimmed V and J ends, which lost 0 bases and 4 bases, there was a span of 7 bases. CDR1 and CDR2 (germline): SGHRS, YFSETQ. The length of the CDR3 is 13 residues. This CDR3 is CASSLDTGETQYF. The CDR3 DNA reads as TGCGCCAGCAGCTTGGACACGGGAGAGACCCAGTACTTC.

Many counts were recorded for this clonotype. This sequence joins TRBV6-1 and TRBJ1-2; the D gene is possibly TRBD1 (6 bases). The V gene's germline CDR1 is MNHNS and CDR2 SASEGT. V was clipped by 0 bases and J by 4 bases, with 12 bases between them. The CDR3 length is 15 residues. CDR3 sequence (DNA): TGTGCCAGCAGTGAAGCGAACAGGGTGCTCTATGGCTACACCTTC. This translates into CASSEANRVLYGYTF.

The table lists this clonotype with many counts. This chain connects TRBV5-1 to TRBJ1-3; D is uncertain. The V and J ends lost 4 bases and 2 bases respectively, with 13 bases between them. From germline, CDR1 is SGHRS and CDR2 YFSETQ. The CDR3 has 15 amino acids. Here the CDR3 reads CASSPRRDAGNTIYF. DNA for the CDR3: TGCGCCAGCAGCCCCCGAAGGGATGCTGGAAACACCATATATTTT.